Listed below are T cell receptor beta chains from one sample, sequenced in a study of brain T cells in children with intractable seizures. Method: immunoSEQ multiplex PCR; TCRdb's copy keeps in-frame clones and lacks some. The table records about 340,000 clones, 93% of them present only once. Sample: peripheral blood, taken 4 to 5 months after surgery. Receptor source: a boy in the first two years of life with tuberous sclerosis and intractable seizures. The CDR3 runs from the conserved cysteine through the conserved F or W. The D gene is left open where the match is weak. Size is omitted from some rows. Given values are once, few, many or a class for expanded clones.

v_gene,j_gene,abundance,d_gene,CDR3aa,CDR3nt
TRBV21-1,TRBJ1-5,NA,NA,CASSPLPNQPQHF,TGTGCCAGCAGCCCCCTCCCCAATCAGCCCCAGCATTTT
TRBV19,TRBJ1-5,NA,TRBD1,CASSVNRGLRNQPQHF,TGTGCCAGTAGTGTTAACAGGGGGCTACGGAATCAGCCCCAGCATTTT
TRBV11-3,TRBJ2-1,NA,NA,CASSPEGGLVVYNEQFF,TGTGCCAGCAGCCCCGAGGGGGGCCTGGTCGTCTACAATGAGCAGTTCTTC
TRBV5-1,TRBJ1-5,NA,TRBD1,CASSLSGGRQPQHF,TGCGCCAGCAGCTTGTCAGGGGGGCGACAGCCCCAGCATTTT
TRBV12-5,TRBJ1-1,NA,NA,CASAIGKAEAFF,TGTGCTAGTGCCATTGGGAAGGCTGAAGCTTTCTTT
TRBV5-5,TRBJ1-4,once,TRBD1,CASSLTGAAEKLFF,TGTGCCAGCAGCTTGACAGGGGCCGCTGAAAAACTGTTTTTT
TRBV3-1/TRBV3-2,TRBJ1-1,NA,NA,CASSQGAAMNTEAFF,TGTGCCAGCAGCCAAGGGGCAGCAATGAACACTGAAGCTTTCTTT
TRBV7-2,TRBJ2-3,NA,NA,CASSSPQGRIPDTQYF,TGTGCCAGCAGCTCACCGCAGGGGAGGATCCCAGATACGCAGTATTTT
TRBV6-1,TRBJ1-1,NA,NA,CASSEDIDYTEAFF,TGTGCCAGCAGTGAGGACATAGACTACACTGAAGCTTTCTTT
TRBV6-5,TRBJ1-2,NA,NA,CASSYLGPQAGGYTF,TGTGCCAGCAGTTACTTGGGACCACAAGCGGGGGGCTACACCTTC
TRBV28,TRBJ1-5,NA,NA,CASSLGRSQPQHF,TGTGCCAGCAGTTTGGGCAGATCCCAGCCCCAGCATTTT
TRBV20-1,TRBJ2-5,NA,NA,CSASARETQYF,TGCAGTGCTAGTGCACGGGAGACCCAGTACTTC
TRBV27,TRBJ2-2,NA,NA,CASRSAGELFF,TGTGCCAGCAGGAGCGCCGGGGAGCTGTTTTTT
TRBV6-5,TRBJ2-7,NA,NA,CASRLVEMTYEQYF,TGTGCCAGCAGGTTGGTGGAGATGACCTACGAGCAGTACTTC
TRBV9,TRBJ2-4,NA,NA,CASSAPRGSRAKNIQYF,TGTGCCAGCAGCGCCCCTCGGGGGAGTAGGGCCAAAAACATTCAGTACTTC
TRBV19,TRBJ2-1,NA,TRBD2,CASSNPLAGQYNEQFF,TGTGCCAGTAGTAACCCCTTAGCGGGACAATACAATGAGCAGTTCTTC
TRBV3-1/TRBV3-2,TRBJ2-7,once,TRBD1,CASSHQTGQGFSGEQYF,TGTGCCAGCAGCCATCAGACAGGACAGGGCTTCAGCGGCGAGCAGTACTTC
TRBV6-5,TRBJ1-5,NA,NA,CASSPSYSNQPQHF,TGTGCCAGCAGTCCCTCTTATAGCAATCAGCCCCAGCATTTT
TRBV27,TRBJ2-5,NA,TRBD1,CASSLGQGQLETQYF,TGTGCCAGCAGTCTGGGACAGGGTCAGCTGGAGACCCAGTACTTC
TRBV27,TRBJ1-5,medium-sized,NA,CASSLTGDNQPQHF,TGTGCCAGCAGCCTAACAGGTGATAATCAGCCCCAGCATTTT
TRBV5-6,TRBJ1-1,NA,NA,CASSFTGTEAFF,TGTGCCAGCAGCTTTACGGGCACTGAAGCTTTCTTT
TRBV6-4,TRBJ2-2,NA,NA,CASSDKSANTGELFF,TGTGCCAGCAGTGACAAAAGCGCGAACACCGGGGAGCTGTTTTTT
TRBV6-6,TRBJ2-5,NA,NA,CASSYVIQETQYF,TGTGCCAGCAGTTACGTAATCCAAGAGACCCAGTACTTC
TRBV4-1,TRBJ2-7,once,NA,CASSQGTDSYEQYF,TGCGCCAGCAGCCAAGGGACAGATTCCTACGAGCAGTACTTC
TRBV19,TRBJ1-1,NA,NA,CASSFADPMMSEAFF,TGTGCCAGTAGTTTTGCAGACCCTATGATGTCTGAAGCTTTCTTT
TRBV7-9,TRBJ2-1,NA,TRBD1,CASSLDGTGGHNEQFF,TGTGCCAGCAGCTTAGATGGGACAGGGGGGCACAATGAGCAGTTCTTC
TRBV5-4,TRBJ2-5,once,NA,CASSLGAVGWEETQYF,TGTGCCAGCAGCTTGGGGGCCGTGGGTTGGGAAGAGACCCAGTACTTC
TRBV28,TRBJ2-2,NA,TRBD2,CASSLWDPGLAANTGELFF,TGTGCCAGCAGTTTGTGGGATCCGGGACTAGCAGCGAACACCGGGGAGCTGTTTTTT
TRBV30,TRBJ1-5,NA,NA,CAWNGDSNQPQHF,TGTGCCTGGAATGGGGATAGCAATCAGCCCCAGCATTTT
TRBV7-3,TRBJ2-6,NA,NA,CASSLRAGIGANVLTF,TGTGCCAGCAGCTTAAGGGCCGGGATAGGGGCCAACGTCCTGACTTTC
TRBV2,TRBJ2-3,NA,TRBD1,CASSEWGQGNTDTQYF,TGTGCCAGCAGTGAATGGGGACAGGGAAACACAGATACGCAGTATTTT
TRBV7-9,TRBJ2-1,NA,TRBD2,CASSVSGGGNNEQFF,TGTGCCAGCAGCGTAAGCGGGGGGGGCAACAATGAGCAGTTCTTC
TRBV4-1,TRBJ1-4,NA,TRBD1,CASSRQGQGDEKLFF,TGCGCCAGCAGCCGTCAGGGACAGGGTGATGAAAAACTGTTTTTT
TRBV19,TRBJ2-2,NA,TRBD2,CASLIPLAGAPRRELFF,TGTGCCAGCCTAATCCCCCTAGCGGGAGCCCCTCGGAGGGAGCTGTTTTTT
TRBV5-1,TRBJ2-1,NA,NA,CASSLASGGQFF,TGCGCCAGCAGCTTGGCCTCTGGGGGGCAGTTCTTC
TRBV19,TRBJ1-1,NA,NA,CASGRQAGGTEAFF,TGTGCCAGTGGACGGCAGGCCGGAGGCACTGAAGCTTTCTTT
TRBV27,TRBJ2-1,NA,NA,CASSFLGGTYNEQFF,TGTGCCAGCAGTTTCCTAGGGGGAACCTACAATGAGCAGTTCTTC
TRBV9,TRBJ2-7,NA,NA,CASSVARGSEQYF,TGTGCCAGCAGCGTAGCCCGGGGGAGCGAGCAGTACTTC
TRBV4-2,TRBJ2-1,NA,NA,CASSQDQGTYNEQFF,TGTGCCAGCAGCCAAGATCAGGGGACCTACAATGAGCAGTTCTTC
TRBV4-1,TRBJ1-1,NA,NA,CASSWVGLGETEAFF,TGCGCCAGCAGCTGGGTCGGGTTGGGGGAGACTGAAGCTTTCTTT
TRBV13,TRBJ2-6,NA,NA,CASSSREGIISGANVLTF,TGTGCCAGCAGCTCCAGAGAGGGGATCATCTCTGGGGCCAACGTCCTGACTTTC
TRBV14,TRBJ2-7,NA,NA,CASSVMTGPTPSYEQYF,TGTGCCAGCAGCGTCATGACAGGACCTACCCCCTCCTACGAGCAGTACTTC
TRBV10-3,TRBJ1-3,many,TRBD1,CAISTGGSGNTIYF,TGTGCCATCAGTACAGGGGGCTCTGGAAACACCATATATTTT
TRBV14,TRBJ2-3,NA,TRBD2,CASSPRLAGVEGTDTQYF,TGTGCCAGCAGCCCACGGCTAGCGGGAGTTGAGGGCACAGATACGCAGTATTTT
TRBV5-1,TRBJ1-3,NA,TRBD1,CASSFGTDGNTIYF,TGCGCCAGCAGCTTTGGGACAGACGGAAACACCATATATTTT
TRBV19,TRBJ2-5,NA,TRBD1,CASSIWDSEETQYF,TGTGCCAGTAGCATTTGGGACAGCGAAGAGACCCAGTACTTC
TRBV13,TRBJ2-1,NA,TRBD1,CATMSGTGALNEQFF,TGTGCCACCATGTCCGGGACAGGGGCCTTGAATGAGCAGTTCTTC
TRBV5-1,TRBJ1-1,NA,TRBD1,CASSLDRGLGGTEAFF,TGCGCCAGCAGTTTGGACAGGGGATTAGGGGGGACTGAAGCTTTCTTT
TRBV27,TRBJ2-7,NA,TRBD2,CASSLTVAGGTYEQYF,TGTGCCAGCAGTTTAACCGTTGCGGGAGGGACCTACGAGCAGTACTTC
TRBV14,TRBJ2-7,NA,NA,CASSLRRRYEQYF,TGTGCCAGCAGCCTTCGGAGGAGATACGAGCAGTACTTC
TRBV2,TRBJ2-7,NA,NA,CASSDSYEQYF,TGTGCCAGCAGTGACTCCTACGAGCAGTACTTC
TRBV6-1,TRBJ2-3,NA,TRBD2,CASSEYPSIAGELTDTQYF,TGTGCCAGCAGTGAATACCCCTCGATAGCGGGAGAACTCACAGATACGCAGTATTTT
TRBV6-5,TRBJ2-1,NA,TRBD1,CASSYSTGGYKNEQFF,TGTGCCAGCAGTTACTCGACAGGGGGCTACAAAAATGAGCAGTTCTTC
TRBV19,TRBJ1-4,NA,TRBD1,CASTYIGQVNEKLFF,TGTGCCAGTACCTACATCGGACAGGTTAATGAAAAACTGTTTTTT
TRBV5-5,TRBJ2-7,NA,NA,CASSFGPGVEQYF,NA